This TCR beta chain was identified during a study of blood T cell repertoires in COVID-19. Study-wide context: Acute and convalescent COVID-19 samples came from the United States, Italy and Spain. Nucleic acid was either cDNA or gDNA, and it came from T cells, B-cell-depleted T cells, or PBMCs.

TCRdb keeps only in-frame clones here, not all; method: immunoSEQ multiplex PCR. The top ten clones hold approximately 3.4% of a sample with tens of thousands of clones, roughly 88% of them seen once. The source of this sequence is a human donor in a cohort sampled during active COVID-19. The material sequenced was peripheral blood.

In DNA, the CDR3 is TGTGCCAGCAGCGATCCGGGACAGGGAGCGAACACCGGGGAGCTGTTTTTT. Translation: CASSDPGQGANTGELFF. V is TRBV9 and J is TRBJ2-2; the match to TRBD1 covers 9 bases. Germline loops: CDR1 SGDLS, CDR2 YYNGEE. V lost 3 bases to trimming and J lost 0 bases; unmatched junction nucleotides: 6. CDR3 size: 17 residues. The full variable domain, rest sourced from reference TRBV9 and TRBJ2-2, is DSGVTQTPKHLITATGQRVTLRCSPRSGDLSVYWYQQSLDQGLQFLIQYYNGEERAKGNILERFSAQQFPDLHSELNLSSLELGDSALYFCASSDPGQGANTGELFFGEGSRLTVL.